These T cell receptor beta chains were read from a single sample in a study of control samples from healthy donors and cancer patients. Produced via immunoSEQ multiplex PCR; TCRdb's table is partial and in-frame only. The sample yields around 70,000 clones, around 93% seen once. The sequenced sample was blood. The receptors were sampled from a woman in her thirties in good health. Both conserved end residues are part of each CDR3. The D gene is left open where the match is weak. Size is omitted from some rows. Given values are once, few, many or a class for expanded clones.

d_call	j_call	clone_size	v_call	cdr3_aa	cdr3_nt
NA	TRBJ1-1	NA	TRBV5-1	CASNPTGDTEAFF	TGCGCCAGCAACCCGACAGGAGATACTGAAGCTTTCTTT
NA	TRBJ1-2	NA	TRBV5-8	CASSFFQGSSSVWGYTF	TGTGCCAGCAGCTTTTTTCAGGGTTCCTCCTCTGTGTGGGGCTACACCTTC
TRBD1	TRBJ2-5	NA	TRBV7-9	CASRSGTGTKVTQYF	TGTGCCAGCAGATCCGGGACAGGGACCAAAGTGACCCAGTACTTC
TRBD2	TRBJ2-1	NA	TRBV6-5	CDTRLAGVVGFF	TGTGACACGAGACTTGCGGGGGTCGTGGGGTTCTTC
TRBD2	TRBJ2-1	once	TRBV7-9	CASSPRGGGSYNEQFF	TGTGCCAGCAGCCCACGGGGCGGGGGGTCCTACAATGAGCAGTTCTTC
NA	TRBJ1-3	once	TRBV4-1	CASSPVTGNTIYF	TGCGCCAGCAGCCCAGTGACTGGAAACACCATATATTTT
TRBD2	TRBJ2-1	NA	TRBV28	CASTPGGQGGGAEQFF	TGTGCCAGCACTCCGGGGGGGCAGGGAGGAGGGGCGGAGCAGTTCTTC
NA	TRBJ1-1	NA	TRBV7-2	CASSFGGGTEAFF	TGTGCCAGCAGCTTCGGGGGGGGGACTGAAGCTTTCTTT
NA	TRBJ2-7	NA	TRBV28	CASSTQSEQYF	TGTGCCAGCAGTACCCAAAGCGAGCAGTACTTC
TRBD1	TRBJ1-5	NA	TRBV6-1	CASSEVGGGAWQPQHF	TGTGCCAGCAGTGAAGTGGGAGGGGGCGCATGGCAGCCCCAGCATTTT
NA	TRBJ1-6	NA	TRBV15	CATSRTRDATTSPLHF	TGTGCCACCAGCCGCACTCGGGACGCGACTACTTCACCCCTCCACTTT
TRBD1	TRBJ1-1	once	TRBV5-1	CASSPTGEETEAFF	TGCGCCAGCAGCCCCACAGGGGAGGAAACTGAAGCTTTCTTT
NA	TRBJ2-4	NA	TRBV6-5	CASSGTVAKNIQYF	TGTGCCAGCTCAGGCACAGTAGCCAAAAACATTCAGTACTTC
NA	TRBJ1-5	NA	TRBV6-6	CASRKGGQPQHF	TGTGCCAGCAGAAAGGGGGGTCAGCCCCAGCATTTT
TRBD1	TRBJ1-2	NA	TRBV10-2	CASRGSGGGYTF	TGCGCCAGCAGAGGCTCAGGGGGCGGCTACACCTTC
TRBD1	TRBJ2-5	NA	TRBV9	CASSTRDRKQETQYF	TGTGCCAGCAGCACCCGGGACAGAAAACAAGAGACCCAGTACTTC